The next 29 T cell receptor beta chains were all read from a single sample in a study of T cell responses to AZD1222 COVID-19 vaccine. Repertoires were generated with immunoSEQ multiplex PCR, while TCRdb's copy carries only in-frame clones and drops some. The sample carries approximately 130,000 clones, 93% recorded once. The sample here was peripheral blood, taken on day 0 of AZD1222 vaccination. These receptors were obtained from an adult in good health.

The CDR3 here is CASSLAQVPRANYGYTF. CDR3 nucleotide sequence: TGCGCCAGCAGCTTGGCGCAAGTTCCGCGAGCTAACTATGGCTACACCTTC. The gene calls are TRBV5-1 and TRBJ1-2; the D is unclear. Trimming pared 0 bases from V and 0 bases from J, leaving 15 bases between. The CDR3 extends over 17 amino acids. CDR1 SGHRS and CDR2 YFSETQ come from the germline V gene.

The table lists this clone with a count of one. This chain's CDR3 is CASSFRGGSGNTIYF. The CDR3 DNA reads as TGTGCCAGCAGTTTTAGGGGAGGCTCTGGAAACACCATATATTTT. V and J are TRBV28 and TRBJ1-3; D is perhaps TRBD1 (5 bases). The germline V gene encodes CDR1 MDHEN and CDR2 SYDVKM. V gave up 3 bases and J gave up 0 bases, with 9 bases separating them. CDR3 length: 15 residues.

The chain uses TRBV7-3 and TRBJ2-7; 9 nucleotides align to TRBD1. The CDR3 spans 14 residues. J lost 6 bases, V lost 5 bases, and 8 bases had no gene match. CDR1 and CDR2 (germline): SGHTA, FQGTGA. The CDR3 here is CASSPGQGSFEQYF. In nucleotides, the CDR3 is TGTGCCAGCAGCCCCGGACAGGGGAGCTTCGAGCAGTACTTC. The variable domain in full, completed from reference TRBV7-3 and TRBJ2-7, reads GAGVSQTPSNKVTEKGKYVELRCDPISGHTALYWYRQSLGQGPEFLIYFQGTGAADDSGLPNDRFFAVRPEGSVSTLKIQRTERGDSAVYLCASSPGQGSFEQYFGPGTRLTVT.

The rearrangement uses TRBV6-5 and TRBJ2-5; unclear D gene. The CDR3 is made up of 12 amino acids. Looked up from germline, CDR1 is MNHEY and CDR2 is SVGAGI. Trimming stripped 8 bases from V and 5 bases from J, with 12 bases between. The CDR3 protein is CASYSPGETQYF. In DNA form, the CDR3 reads TGTGCCAGCTATTCACCCGGGGAGACCCAGTACTTC.

This rearrangement joins TRBV15 to TRBJ2-1, with 15 bases matching TRBD2. With V trimmed by 7 bases and J by 9 bases, 10 bases remained unmatched. This CDR3 contains 16 residues. The V gene's germline CDR1 is LNHNV and CDR2 YYDKDF (reference sequence). In DNA, the CDR3 is TGTGCCACCACCCGGGGAGGACTAGCGGGAGGGGGTGAGCAGTTCTTC. As protein: CATTRGGLAGGGEQFF.

This chain joins TRBV6-5 and TRBJ2-7, with 8 bases matching TRBD1. Germline V lookup: CDR1 MNHEY, CDR2 SVGAGI. The CDR3 is made up of 13 amino acids. The V segment lost 6 bases and the J segment 4 bases; nucleotides outside the gene matches: 5. CDR3 amino acids: CASRSGGGYEQYF. The CDR3 DNA reads as TGTGCCAGCAGATCAGGGGGCGGTTACGAGCAGTACTTC.

This chain links TRBV3-1 (or the pseudogene TRBV3-2) with TRBJ2-7, with D uncertain. Trimming pared 0 bases from V and 9 bases from J, leaving 15 bases between. There are 14 residues in the CDR3. Germline assignment: CDR1 LGHDT and CDR2 YNNKEL (reference sequence). The CDR3 bases are TGTGCCAGCAGCCAAGACTTGGACCGGGTCTGGCAGTACTTC. Its protein is CASSQDLDRVWQYF.

Notes on this clone: A much larger clone differs from this one at a single base, so this may be a read error. The chain combines TRBV12-3 or TRBV12-4 with TRBJ2-5; D remains ambiguous. V lost 6 bases and J lost 2, with 4 bases in between. There are 11 residues in the CDR3. The CDR3 DNA follows: TGTGCCAGCAGCCAACAAGAGACCCAGTACTTC. Translation: CASSQQETQYF.

This chain uses TRBV18 with TRBJ1-5; no firm D call. Trimming cost V 1 base and J 0 bases, with 4 bases left between them. There are 14 residues in the CDR3. Looked up from germline, CDR1 is KGHSH and CDR2 is LQKENI. The CDR3 spells CASSPQGSNQPQHF. Here the CDR3 DNA reads TGTGCCAGCTCACCACAGGGTAGCAATCAGCCCCAGCATTTT.

The V and J genes are TRBV2 and TRBJ2-3, with 7 bases lining up with TRBD2. CDR1 SNHLY and CDR2 FYNNEI come from the germline V gene. The junction had 6 bases not matched to a gene; V was cut back by 8 bases and J by 4 bases. The CDR3 extends over 13 amino acids. CDR3 DNA: TGTGCCAGCGAGCCGGGAGGCGCAGATACGCAGTATTTT. The encoded protein is CASEPGGADTQYF.

J is TRBJ2-5 and V is TRBV9; possible D gene TRBD2, 5 bases. Germline lookup yields CDR1 SGDLS and CDR2 YYNGEE. The V end was cut by 0 bases, the J end by 5 bases, with 11 bases between. This CDR3 comprises 14 residues. The CDR3 nucleotides are TGTGCCAGCAGCGTAGGGCGAGGGCGGGAGACCCAGTACTTC. Its protein product is CASSVGRGRETQYF.

The chain carries TRBV27 and TRBJ2-2; D gene unclear. There are 14 residues in the CDR3. The germline V and J ends were trimmed by 8 bases and 0 bases, with 10 bases remaining between them. Germline V lookup: CDR1 MNHEY, CDR2 SMNVEV (reference sequence). The CDR3 loop is CASGPTANTGELFF. The CDR3 DNA reads TGTGCCAGCGGTCCAACCGCGAACACCGGGGAGCTGTTTTTT.

The chain recombines TRBV28 with TRBJ1-5; 10 bases map to TRBD1. This CDR3 region has 17 residues. Germline V CDR1 and CDR2: MDHEN, SYDVKM. V lost 3 bases and J lost 6; bases outside the gene matches: 11. The CDR3 sequence is CASSFGGGDRGFQPQHF. CDR3 sequence (DNA): TGTGCCAGCAGTTTCGGCGGCGGGGACAGGGGTTTTCAGCCCCAGCATTTT.

CDR3 DNA sequence: TGTGCCAGCAGCGGAGGACAGGGCCTCAAAAACATTCAGTACTTC. This gives the protein CASSGGQGLKNIQYF. This rearrangement joins TRBV9 to TRBJ2-4, with 8 bases fitting TRBD1. The CDR3 loop spans 15 amino acids. With V trimmed by 3 bases and J by 3 bases, 5 bases remained unmatched. Germline CDR1 is SGDLS and CDR2 is YYNGEE.

The genes are TRBV29-1 and TRBJ2-1; tentative D call: TRBD2 (6 bases). The V and J ends lost 0 bases and 1 base respectively, with 13 bases between them. The CDR3 spans 16 residues. CDR1 is SQVTM and CDR2 is ANQGSEA in the germline V gene. CDR3 loop: CSVEDPLALSYNEQFF. The CDR3 nucleotides read TGCAGCGTTGAAGATCCCCTAGCGCTATCCTACAATGAGCAGTTCTTC.

The chain joins TRBV29-1 to TRBJ2-3, with 8 bases aligning to TRBD2. Per germline, CDR1 SQVTM and CDR2 ANQGSEA. The CDR3 is 14 residues long. V lost 7 bases to trimming and J lost 8 bases; unmatched junction nucleotides: 14. The CDR3 protein is CSGSGAGEEGTQYF. DNA for the CDR3: TGCAGCGGATCGGGAGCGGGGGAAGAAGGTACGCAGTATTTT.

The gene calls are TRBV28 and TRBJ2-7; no clear D gene. The CDR3 loop spans 13 amino acids. CDR1 MDHEN and CDR2 SYDVKM come from the germline V gene. V was cut by 6 bases and J by 2 bases, with 11 bases left in between. Here the CDR3 reads CASSPEGAYEQYF. The DNA for the CDR3 is TGTGCCAGCAGCCCAGAAGGCGCCTACGAGCAGTACTTC.

The J gene is TRBJ2-4, the V gene TRBV19; the match to TRBD1 covers 9 bases. Germline V gene sequence: CDR1 LNHDA, CDR2 SQIVND (reference sequence). The ends lost 6 bases at V and 8 bases at J; junction bases unmatched: 11. The CDR3 is 15 amino acids. The DNA of the CDR3 is TGTGCCAGTAGAACCCGGGACAGGGTCGGGGACATTCAGTACTTC. Its translation: CASRTRDRVGDIQYF. Looking up the rest from reference TRBV19 and TRBJ2-4 gives the full variable domain: DGGITQSPKYLFRKEGQNVTLSCEQNLNHDAMYWYRQDPGQGLRLIYYSQIVNDFQKGDIAEGYSVSREKKESFPLTVTSAQKNPTAFYLCASRTRDRVGDIQYFGAGTRLSVL.

The rearrangement joins TRBV5-4 to TRBJ2-1; 10 bases agree with TRBD1. Trimming cost V 6 bases and J 3 bases; bases outside gene matches: 3. Germline loops: CDR1 SGHNT, CDR2 YYREEE (reference sequence). This CDR3 region has 14 residues. In DNA form, the CDR3 reads TGTGCCAGCAAGGGGACAGGGGACTACAATGAGCAGTTCTTC. Protein product: CASKGTGDYNEQFF.

The rearrangement links TRBV2 to TRBJ1-2, with D perhaps TRBD1 (6 bases). CDR3 length: 13 residues. Germline V gives CDR1 SNHLY, CDR2 FYNNEI. V was cut by 9 bases and J by 0 bases, with 11 bases left in between. The CDR3 coding sequence is TGTGCCAGTCGGACAGAAGCTAACTATGGCTACACCTTC. Protein: CASRTEANYGYTF.

The rearrangement uses TRBV6-2 or TRBV6-3 and TRBJ2-2; D is ambiguous. CDR3 length: 13 amino acids. Germline values: CDR1 MNHEY, CDR2 SVGEGT. With 6 bases removed from V and 1 base from J, the gap between germline ends came to 6 bases. The CDR3 region has the DNA TGTGCCAGCAGGCCTAGGAACACCGGGGAGCTGTTTTTT. Translating gives CASRPRNTGELFF.

V usage is TRBV28 and J usage is TRBJ2-1, with 7 bases aligning to TRBD2. The CDR3 is 17 residues long. Germline assignment: CDR1 MDHEN and CDR2 SYDVKM. J lost 8 bases, V lost 3 bases, and 16 bases had no gene match. In DNA form, the CDR3 reads TGTGCCAGCAGTTTGAGGCTAGCGGCTCGCACGTGGGATGAGCAGTTCTTC. It codes for CASSLRLAARTWDEQFF.

CDR3 in DNA: TGTGCCAGCAGTTTGCTGGCAGGGGGAGAACTGTTTTTT. It yields the protein CASSLLAGGELFF. The rearrangement links TRBV27 to TRBJ1-4, with 7 bases that match TRBD1. The CDR3 sequence is 13 residues long. The junction had 7 bases not matched to a gene; V was cut back by 3 bases and J by 12 bases. Germline V gives CDR1 MNHEY, CDR2 SMNVEV (reference sequence).

The chain links TRBV11-2 to TRBJ2-7; 7 bases map to TRBD2. J gave up 3 bases and V 6 bases, and 2 bases lay outside the gene matches. Germline assignment: CDR1 SGHAT and CDR2 FQNNGV. This CDR3 has 12 residues. CDR3 protein: CASSRDYYEQYF. Written as DNA, the CDR3 is TGTGCCAGCAGTCGGGACTACTACGAGCAGTACTTC.

This chain uses TRBV7-2 with TRBJ2-7; D is undetermined. This CDR3 is built from 14 residues. Trimming left V 0 bases short and J 3 bases short, with 9 bases between. Germline loops: CDR1 SGHTA, CDR2 FQGNSA. The CDR3 here is CASSLANDRYEQYF. In DNA form, the CDR3 reads TGTGCCAGCAGCTTAGCGAACGACCGCTACGAGCAGTACTTC.

The J gene is TRBJ2-2, the V gene TRBV18, with 12 bases identical to TRBD1. This CDR3 has 19 residues. J lost 6 bases, V lost 4 bases, and 15 bases had no gene match. The germline gives CDR1 KGHSH, CDR2 LQKENI. CDR3 residues: CASSLAGQGASGRSGELFF. The CDR3 coding sequence is TGTGCCAGCTCACTTGCGGGACAGGGGGCCAGCGGGAGATCCGGGGAGCTGTTTTTT.

The chain employs TRBV19 and TRBJ2-5, with 12 bases fitting TRBD2. The CDR3 is 12 amino acids. With V trimmed by 7 bases and J by 7 bases, 1 base remained unmatched. Per the germline V gene, CDR1 is LNHDA and CDR2 is SQIVND (reference sequence). The CDR3, as DNA: TGTGCCAGTAAGGGACTAGCGGGGACCCAGTACTTC. Protein product: CASKGLAGTQYF.

This chain connects TRBV6-5 to TRBJ1-1, with 8 bases that match TRBD1. Germline lookup yields CDR1 MNHEY and CDR2 SVGAGI. This CDR3 is built from 13 residues. With V trimmed by 6 bases and J by 0 bases, 0 bases remained unmatched. CDR3 sequence reads: CASRQGVNTEAFF. In nucleotides, the CDR3 is TGTGCCAGCAGACAGGGGGTGAACACTGAAGCTTTCTTT.

V is TRBV28 and J is TRBJ1-3; 12 positions agree with TRBD1. The length of the CDR3 is 16 residues. In germline, CDR1 is MDHEN, CDR2 SYDVKM. V dropped 2 bases and J dropped 6; count of bases not matched to a gene: 5. CDR3 coding DNA: TGTGCCAGCAGTTTACCGGGGACAGGGGGCCTAAACACCATATATTTT. This sequence encodes CASSLPGTGGLNTIYF.